Below are 31 T cell receptor beta chains sequenced from a single sample in a study of spatial heterogeneity in lung cancer. MiXCR was run by TCRdb on the 5' RACE reads, yielding one entry per CDR3 protein. In the table there are roughly 2,000 distinct CDR3 sequences, about 2.9% of which are singletons. What these receptors recognize is not known. As for time point: sample taken at primary tumor resection. General study results and limits: How many expanded intratumoral alpha and beta TCRs were present tracked the tumor mutation count, which was a count of nonsynonymous mutations.

The material sequenced was lung tumor tissue, taken at surgery. These receptors came from a female donor with early-stage non-small cell lung cancer.

This clonotype was recorded many times. This chain uses TRBV18 with TRBJ2-7; 9 bases line up with TRBD1. There are 14 residues in the CDR3. Trimming took 3 bases from V and 4 from J; bases not matched to a gene: 4. Germline V gene lookup returns CDR1 KGHSH and CDR2 LQKENI. Here the CDR3 reads CASSPGQGLYEQYF. The CDR3, as DNA: TGTGCCAGCTCACCGGGACAGGGCCTATACGAGCAGTACTTC. The full variable domain, completed using reference TRBV18 and TRBJ2-7, is NAGVMQNPRHLVRRRGQEARLRCSPMKGHSHVYWYRQLPEEGLKFMVYLQKENIIDESGMPKERFSAEFPKEGPSILRIQQVVRGDSAAYFCASSPGQGLYEQYFGPGTRLTVT.

This clonotype was counted many times. The chain couples TRBV18 to TRBJ1-1; D uncertain. Trimming left V 2 bases short and J 5 bases short, with 9 bases between. Germline loops: CDR1 KGHSH, CDR2 LQKENI. This CDR3 region has 13 residues. CDR3 nucleotides: TGTGCCAGCTCACCAGTTGTGGAGACTGAAGCTTTCTTT. Its translation: CASSPVVETEAFF.

This clonotype is categorized as medium-sized. The J gene is TRBJ1-6, the V gene TRBV27; 10 bases agree with TRBD1. Per germline, CDR1 MNHEY and CDR2 SMNVEV (reference sequence). The CDR3 covers 16 residues. Trimming took 5 bases from V and 9 from J; bases not matched to a gene: 10. CDR3 in amino acids: CASSPARQGASSPLHF. CDR3 nucleotides: TGTGCCAGCAGTCCAGCACGACAGGGGGCGTCTTCACCCCTCCACTTT.

This clonotype is medium-sized. This sequence joins TRBV19 and TRBJ1-4; the D is unclear. V dropped 7 bases and J dropped 6 bases, with 15 bases sitting between them. CDR1 and CDR2 from the germline V gene are LNHDA and SQIVND (reference sequence). The CDR3 consists of 14 residues. The CDR3 bases are TGTGCCAGTACCAGGAGAGCTACTGATGAAAAACTGTTTTTT. Its protein product is CASTRRATDEKLFF.

This clonotype ranks as medium-sized (0.01 to 0.1%). The chain joins TRBV7-8 to TRBJ2-3, with a possible D match to TRBD1 (5 bases). V was pared by 1 base and J by 0 bases, with 5 bases between. The CDR3 covers 14 residues. Germline assignment: CDR1 SGHVS and CDR2 FQNEAQ. CDR3 nucleotides: TGTGCCAGCAGCTTAGACAGGAGCACAGATACGCAGTATTTT. Residues: CASSLDRSTDTQYF.

This clonotype is medium-sized. The V call is TRBV11-2, the J call TRBJ2-7; perhaps TRBD2 as D (6 bases). V was clipped by 0 bases and J by 2 bases, with 14 bases between them. In germline, CDR1 is SGHAT, CDR2 FQNNGV. The CDR3 length is 16 residues. CDR3 DNA: TGTGCCAGCAGCTTAGATAGCGGTGGATCACCCTACGAGCAGTACTTC. It translates to CASSLDSGGSPYEQYF.

By frequency in the sample, this clonotype is medium-sized (0.01 to 0.1%). The chain joins TRBV9 to TRBJ2-7, with a tentative D call TRBD1 (5 bases). The germline gives CDR1 SGDLS, CDR2 YYNGEE. V lost 3 bases and J lost 6, with 16 bases in between. CDR3 size: 14 residues. For the CDR3, the DNA is TGTGCCAGCAGCGCCAGGGTGCAGAGGAGCGAGCAGTACTTC. This encodes CASSARVQRSEQYF. The full variable domain, with the rest looked up from reference TRBV9 and TRBJ2-7, is DSGVTQTPKHLITATGQRVTLRCSPRSGDLSVYWYQQSLDQGLQFLIQYYNGEERAKGNILERFSAQQFPDLHSELNLSSLELGDSALYFCASSARVQRSEQYFGPGTRLTVT.

Within the sample, this clonotype is medium-sized. The chain uses TRBV6-5 and TRBJ1-2; TRBD1 might be the D (5 bases). V shed 2 bases and J shed 8 bases, with 15 bases lying between them. Germline values: CDR1 MNHEY, CDR2 SVGAGI. The CDR3 is 14 residues long. CDR3 bases: TGTGCCAGCAGTTACCACGGGGGAACGGGAGGCTACACCTTC. Its translation is CASSYHGGTGGYTF.

This clonotype is deemed medium-sized (0.01 to 0.1%). The V and J genes are TRBV28 and TRBJ2-2, with TRBD1 as a possible D gene (5 bases). Germline V gene data show CDR1 as MDHEN and CDR2 as SYDVKM. The V end was cut by 9 bases, the J end by 0 bases, with 8 bases between. This CDR3 is built from 13 residues. CDR3 protein: CASRTPNTGELFF. The CDR3 coding sequence is TGTGCCAGTCGGACACCGAACACCGGGGAGCTGTTTTTT.

By share of the sample, this clonotype is medium-sized. V and J are TRBV9 and TRBJ2-5, with 11 positions matching TRBD2. Germline CDR1 reads SGDLS; CDR2 reads YYNGEE. The CDR3 spans 16 residues. Trimming took 0 bases from V and 3 from J; bases not matched to a gene: 4. The DNA of the CDR3 is TGTGCCAGCAGCGTAGGACTAGCGGGGCGCGAAGAGACCCAGTACTTC. This encodes CASSVGLAGREETQYF.

This clonotype qualifies as medium-sized. This sequence joins TRBV20-1 and TRBJ2-3, with TRBD1 identical over 7 bases. The CDR3 length is 15 residues. J lost 2 bases, V lost 2 bases, and 7 bases had no gene match. Germline V CDR1 and CDR2: DFQATT, SNEGSKA (reference sequence). The CDR3 nucleotides read TGCAGTGCTAGAATGTTTACAGGGGCCACAGATACGCAGTATTTT. Protein product: CSARMFTGATDTQYF.

By share, this clonotype ranks as medium-sized. This sequence joins TRBV20-1 and TRBJ2-3; maybe TRBD2 (5 bases). The CDR3 runs to 15 residues. Germline V lookup: CDR1 DFQATT, CDR2 SNEGSKA (reference sequence). Trimming cost V 2 bases and J 1 base, with 13 bases left between them. As DNA, the CDR3 is TGCAGTGCTAGAACCGGGAATAGGGGCACAGATACGCAGTATTTT. Translated, it gives CSARTGNRGTDTQYF.

In its sample, this clonotype is medium-sized. The rearrangement links TRBV4-1 to TRBJ2-5; TRBD2 agrees at 8 bases. J was trimmed by 0 bases and V by 4 bases; bases with no gene match: 7. The CDR3 is 16 residues long. Germline V gives CDR1 MGHRA, CDR2 YSYEKL. The CDR3 DNA is TGCGCCAGCAGCCCGTTATCAGCGGGGGACCAAGAGACCCAGTACTTC. Amino acid sequence: CASSPLSAGDQETQYF.

The chain couples TRBV12-3 or TRBV12-4 to TRBJ1-1, with D unresolved. The V end was cut by 3 bases, the J end by 9 bases, with 11 bases between. The CDR3 length is 12 residues. The CDR3 loop is CASSFGLRKAFF. DNA for the CDR3: TGTGCCAGCAGTTTCGGGCTTAGGAAAGCTTTCTTT.

By sample share, this clonotype is medium-sized. The chain combines TRBV20-1 with TRBJ2-7; 14 bases align to TRBD2. Germline V lookup: CDR1 DFQATT, CDR2 SNEGSKA (reference sequence). Germline trimming cut 6 bases from V and 2 bases from J; bases unmatched to any gene: 12. This CDR3 comprises 17 residues. The CDR3 DNA sequence: TGCAGTGCCGCCGGGACTAGCGGGGGACGATTCCCCTACGAGCAGTACTTC. Translated: CSAAGTSGGRFPYEQYF.

This clonotype is large (0.1 to 1%) in the sample. The chain links TRBV20-1 to TRBJ1-1, with 8 bases identical to TRBD1. The germline V gene encodes CDR1 DFQATT and CDR2 SNEGSKA (reference sequence). The CDR3 runs to 13 residues. V was pared by 6 bases and J by 6 bases, with 9 bases of the junction left unmatched. Written as DNA, the CDR3 is TGCAGTGCAAAGACAGGGGCGAAGCCTGAAGCTTTCTTT. It codes for CSAKTGAKPEAFF.

This clonotype is termed medium-sized. The rearrangement links TRBV5-6 to TRBJ2-2, with 9 bases aligning to TRBD1. This CDR3 spans 16 amino acids. Trimming took 4 bases from V and 4 from J; bases not matched to a gene: 8. The germline CDR1 and CDR2 sequences are SGHDT and YYEEEE. The CDR3 region is CASSNRDRDVTGELFF. The DNA of the CDR3 is TGTGCCAGCAGCAACCGGGACAGGGACGTCACCGGGGAGCTGTTTTTT.

Within the sample, this clonotype is medium-sized. The chain is built from TRBV7-2 and TRBJ1-4; 7 nucleotides agree with TRBD1. Germline lookup yields CDR1 SGHTA and CDR2 FQGNSA. The CDR3 runs to 16 residues. The V gene end was trimmed by 1 base and the J gene end by 7 bases; junction bases not matched to a gene: 9. CDR3 sequence (DNA): TGTGCCAGCAGCTTAGGGGACAGAGGGGCGAGTGAAAAACTGTTTTTT. Its protein is CASSLGDRGASEKLFF.

This clonotype is medium-sized. The chain employs TRBV7-9 and TRBJ1-4, with D maybe TRBD1 (6 bases). The CDR3 length is 15 residues. Germline loops: CDR1 SEHNR, CDR2 FQNEAQ (reference sequence). The ends were cut back, 4 bases at V and 1 base at J, with 10 bases in the middle. CDR3 amino acids: CASSSGQLTNEKLFF. The CDR3 DNA reads TGTGCCAGCAGCTCCGGACAGTTAACTAATGAAAAACTGTTTTTT. Full variable domain (missing parts from reference TRBV7-9 and TRBJ1-4): DTGVSQNPRHKITKRGQNVTFRCDPISEHNRLYWYRQTLGQGPEFLTYFQNEAQLEKSRLLSDRFSAERPKGSFSTLEIQRTEQGDSAMYLCASSSGQLTNEKLFFGSGTQLSVL.

By sample share, this clonotype is medium-sized. The chain links TRBV7-9 to TRBJ2-1, with D perhaps TRBD1 (6 bases). The V gene lost 2 bases and the J gene lost 9 bases, with 11 bases spanning the gap. Germline loops: CDR1 SEHNR, CDR2 FQNEAQ (reference sequence). CDR3 length: 13 amino acids. The CDR3 coding sequence is TGTGCCAGCAGCTTACAGGGGATCAGTGAGCAGTTCTTC. It translates to CASSLQGISEQFF.

This clonotype ranks as medium-sized. This chain uses TRBV11-2 with TRBJ2-7; 7 nucleotides align to TRBD1. Per the germline V gene, CDR1 is SGHAT and CDR2 is FQNNGV. This CDR3 comprises 15 residues. The V segment lost 5 bases and the J segment 6 bases; nucleotides outside the gene matches: 13. DNA of the CDR3: TGTGCCAGCAGCATTTTTAGGGAAACAGGGGCCGAGCAGTACTTC. Amino acid sequence: CASSIFRETGAEQYF.

By share of the sample, this clonotype is medium-sized (0.01 to 0.1%). The chain is built from TRBV12-3 or TRBV12-4 and TRBJ2-1, with D perhaps given as TRBD1 or TRBD2 (6 bases each). This CDR3 is 16 amino acids long. Trimming shortened V by 1 base and J by 9 bases, and 19 bases separated the two germline ends. CDR3 region: CASSLGGGPPLSEQFF. CDR3 DNA sequence: TGTGCCAGCAGTTTAGGAGGGGGGCCCCCTCTCAGTGAGCAGTTCTTC.

This clonotype is deemed medium-sized. The V gene is TRBV7-9, the J gene TRBJ2-7; possible D gene TRBD2, 6 bases. Germline V gene data show CDR1 as SEHNR and CDR2 as FQNEAQ (reference sequence). Deletions cut 4 bases from V and 8 bases from J, with 15 bases between. The CDR3 is 13 residues long. In DNA form, the CDR3 reads TGTGCCAGCAGCTCCGGCGGGGCCGGTAAGCAGTACTTC. Translating it yields CASSSGGAGKQYF.

This clonotype is medium-sized by share. The chain combines TRBV7-9 with TRBJ2-1; no clear D gene. This CDR3 comprises 19 residues. In germline, CDR1 is SEHNR, CDR2 FQNEAQ (reference sequence). V was pared by 2 bases and J by 0 bases, with 20 bases between. The CDR3 DNA reads as TGTGCCAGCAGCTTATTGCTAGTGCTGGGGTCGAACTCCTACAATGAGCAGTTCTTC. Protein: CASSLLLVLGSNSYNEQFF.

This clonotype was counted ten times or more. This rearrangement joins TRBV29-1 to TRBJ2-3, with 9 nucleotides matching TRBD1. This CDR3 contains 14 residues. Germline CDR1 reads SQVTM; CDR2 reads ANQGSEA. The trim removed 7 bases at V and 6 bases at J, leaving 11 bases unmatched. In DNA form, the CDR3 reads TGCAGCGGTTTTTTGGACAGGGGAGGCGATACGCAGTATTTT. Translation gives CSGFLDRGGDTQYF.

Judged by abundance, this clonotype is medium-sized (0.01 to 0.1%). This rearrangement joins TRBV6-6 to TRBJ2-5; D is unresolved. The CDR3 covers 11 residues. The germline CDR1 and CDR2 sequences are MNHNY and SVGAGI (reference sequence). V shed 4 bases and J shed 5 bases, with 5 bases lying between them. The CDR3 DNA follows: TGTGCCAGCAGTTCGCGGGAGACCCAGTACTTC. It translates to CASSSRETQYF.

This clonotype has ten or more counts. The chain uses TRBV27 and TRBJ1-2; perhaps TRBD1 as D (5 bases). The CDR3 spans 15 residues. CDR1 and CDR2 (germline): MNHEY, SMNVEV (reference sequence). V lost 2 bases and J 4 bases, leaving 14 bases between the germline ends. In nucleotides, the CDR3 is TGTGCCAGCAGTTTAGCGCCAGGGCTAGGCTATGGCTACACCTTC. Translated, it gives CASSLAPGLGYGYTF.

This clonotype is termed medium-sized (0.01 to 0.1%). The rearrangement links TRBV7-2 to TRBJ2-1; D might be TRBD1 (6 bases). Trimming removed 1 base from V and 7 bases from J, with 11 bases in between. This CDR3 spans 14 amino acids. Germline values: CDR1 SGHTA, CDR2 FQGNSA. The DNA of the CDR3 is TGTGCCAGCAGCTTAGTGGCAGGGGTGAATGAGCAGTTCTTC. Translated: CASSLVAGVNEQFF. Full variable domain (missing parts from reference TRBV7-2 and TRBJ2-1): GAGVSQSPSNKVTEKGKDVELRCDPISGHTALYWYRQSLGQGLEFLIYFQGNSAPDKSGLPSDRFSAERTGGSVSTLTIQRTQQEDSAVYLCASSLVAGVNEQFFGPGTRLTVL.

This clonotype was recorded at least ten times. The chain links TRBV6-6 to TRBJ2-7, with a possible D match to TRBD2 (5 bases). This CDR3 is built from 14 residues. Trimming removed 2 bases from V and 3 bases from J, with 11 bases in between. Germline V lookup: CDR1 MNHNY, CDR2 SVGAGI (reference sequence). CDR3 coding DNA: TGTGCCAGCAGTTACGGTGGACGGGGCTACGAGCAGTACTTC. Amino acids: CASSYGGRGYEQYF.

Sample share makes this clonotype medium-sized. The chain employs TRBV27 and TRBJ2-1, with 7 positions matching TRBD2. The CDR3 sequence is 15 residues long. Per germline, CDR1 MNHEY and CDR2 SMNVEV (reference sequence). V was pared by 4 bases and J by 6 bases, with 9 bases of the junction left unmatched. CDR3 protein: CASSWGGYGTNEQFF. The CDR3 DNA sequence: TGTGCCAGCAGTTGGGGGGGTTACGGGACCAATGAGCAGTTCTTC.

This clonotype is termed medium-sized (0.01 to 0.1%). For the CDR3, the DNA is TGTGCCAGCAGTTTAGCGATGACAGCGACCCAATACGAGCAGTACTTC. The encoded protein is CASSLAMTATQYEQYF. This sequence joins TRBV12-3 or TRBV12-4 and TRBJ2-7; D is perhaps TRBD1 (5 bases). The CDR3 has 16 residues. Trimming took 0 bases from V and 4 from J, leaving 16 bases between them.